Listed here are 27 T cell receptor beta chains from one sample, sequenced in a study of CD8 T cells in ankylosing spondylitis. No antigen has been assigned to these receptors. TCRdb re-derived calls from the 5' RACE reads in MiXCR, one entry per CDR3 protein. The sample carries approximately 540,000 distinct CDR3 sequences, roughly 13% recorded once. Overall study findings and caveats: A TCR beta motif of eight or nine highly homologous variants seemed to mark ankylosing spondylitis blood.

Sequencing used blood, either unsorted or a sorted T cell fraction (not recorded which). These receptors all stem from a male donor with ankylosing spondylitis.

The chain is built from TRBV29-1 and TRBJ1-6; D remains ambiguous. The CDR3 covers 16 residues. V was cut by 6 bases and J by 0 bases, with 15 bases left in between. CDR1 and CDR2 from the germline V gene are SQVTM and ANQGSEA. The CDR3 reads CSVLKYRSSYNSPLHF. The CDR3 nucleotides read TGCAGCGTCCTCAAATACCGTAGCTCCTATAATTCACCCCTCCACTTT.

This clonotype has a count of ten or more. The rearrangement links TRBV29-1 to TRBJ2-5, with a tentative D call TRBD2 (6 bases). V was trimmed by 4 bases and J by 7 bases, leaving 19 bases between them. CDR3 size: 14 residues. Germline CDR1 is SQVTM and CDR2 is ANQGSEA. The CDR3 loop reads CSVGIAAVEGTQYF. CDR3 nucleotides: TGCAGCGTTGGGATAGCGGCTGTCGAAGGGACCCAGTACTTC.

CDR3 bases: TGTGCCAGCAGCTTTGGGGGGAGGGCCATTGGTGAGCAGTTCTTC. As protein: CASSFGGRAIGEQFF. The chain couples TRBV7-9 to TRBJ2-1, with TRBD2 matching over 7 bases. Trimming at V came to 3 bases and at J to 9 bases, leaving 11 bases not matched to a gene. The CDR3 has 15 amino acids. The germline V gene has CDR1 SEHNR and CDR2 FQNEAQ (reference sequence).

This clonotype was counted many times. This chain connects TRBV12-3 or TRBV12-4 to TRBJ2-1; D is undetermined. With 3 bases removed from V and 3 bases from J, the gap between germline ends came to 12 bases. The length of the CDR3 is 15 residues. CDR3 DNA: TGTGCCAGCAGTTTGTTGGTAGCAGACTACAATGAGCAGTTCTTC. Protein product: CASSLLVADYNEQFF.

The CDR3 DNA reads as TGTGCCAGCAGTGAAGCGCGAGGGGATGGGGCCAACGTCCTGACTTTC. Translated, it gives CASSEARGDGANVLTF. The V and J genes are TRBV6-1 and TRBJ2-6; D may match TRBD1 or TRBD2 (5 bases each). V lost 0 bases and J 3 bases, leaving 9 bases between the germline ends. The CDR3 length is 16 residues. CDR1 is MNHNS and CDR2 is SASEGT in the germline V gene.

The V call is TRBV14, the J call TRBJ2-7, with a possible D match to TRBD1 (6 bases). CDR1 is SGHDN and CDR2 is FVKESK in the germline V gene. CDR3 length: 15 amino acids. Trimming left V 6 bases short and J 2 bases short, with 17 bases between. The CDR3 nucleotides read TGTGCCAGCAGTCGCTACGGACAGTTAACCTACGAGCAGTACTTC. Residues: CASSRYGQLTYEQYF. The full variable domain, in which reference TRBV14 and TRBJ2-7 provide the parts outside the CDR3, is EAGVTQFPSHSVIEKGQTVTLRCDPISGHDNLYWYRRVMGKEIKFLLHFVKESKQDESGMPNNRFLAERTGGTYSTLKVQPAELEDSGVYFCASSRYGQLTYEQYFGPGTRLTVT.

V gene TRBV7-9 combines with J gene TRBJ2-3; 8 bases map to TRBD1. The CDR3 runs 14 residues. CDR1 is SEHNR and CDR2 is FQNEAQ in the germline V gene (reference sequence). The ends lost 4 bases at V and 5 bases at J; junction bases unmatched: 5. The CDR3 spells CASSSQGVEDTQYF. The CDR3 DNA is TGTGCCAGCAGCTCACAGGGGGTGGAAGATACGCAGTATTTT.

This clonotype was detected only a few times. V and J are TRBV10-1 and TRBJ1-2; D call uncertain. Germline V gene sequence: CDR1 WNHNN, CDR2 SYGVQD (reference sequence). CDR3 size: 16 residues. The V end lost 0 bases, the J end lost 4 bases, and 15 bases lay between the germline ends. This CDR3 is CASSESMVDRIYGYTF. For the CDR3, the DNA is TGCGCCAGCAGTGAGTCCATGGTGGACCGGATCTATGGCTACACCTTC.

By proportion, this clonotype is medium-sized. The V gene is TRBV7-8, the J gene TRBJ1-3; D gene unclear. Germline assignment: CDR1 SGHVS and CDR2 FQNEAQ. The CDR3 totals 13 residues. V was pared by 5 bases and J by 5 bases, with 10 bases between. The DNA for the CDR3 is TGTGCCAGCAGCCCAACTGGCAGAAACACCATATATTTT. Amino acids: CASSPTGRNTIYF.

This rearrangement joins TRBV2 to TRBJ1-2; tentatively, D is TRBD1 (5 bases). The CDR3 is made up of 13 amino acids. The V and J ends lost 6 bases and 4 bases respectively, with 12 bases between them. Germline V lookup: CDR1 SNHLY, CDR2 FYNNEI. CDR3 nucleotides: TGTGCCAGCAGATCAGGGATCAGCTATGGCTACACCTTC. The encoded protein is CASRSGISYGYTF.

This clonotype was detected a few times. The rearrangement links TRBV18 to TRBJ1-2; D not certain. The V end lost 3 bases, the J end lost 4 bases, and 6 bases lay between the germline ends. CDR3 length equals 12 residues. The V gene's germline CDR1 is KGHSH and CDR2 LQKENI. The CDR3 spells CASSPTAYGYTF. The CDR3 region has the DNA TGTGCCAGCTCACCTACTGCCTATGGCTACACCTTC.

This clonotype has a handful of counts. CDR3 bases: TGTGCCAGCAGTTTACGGGGGCTATGGAGCACAGATACGCAGTATTTT. It encodes CASSLRGLWSTDTQYF. V usage is TRBV27 and J usage is TRBJ2-3; D is tentatively TRBD1 or TRBD2 (6 bases each). Germline lookup yields CDR1 MNHEY and CDR2 SMNVEV (reference sequence). This CDR3 is built from 16 residues. Trimming cost V 2 bases and J 0 bases, with 12 bases left between them.

This clonotype came up a few times. The gene calls are TRBV29-1 and TRBJ1-3; D is unclear. Germline lookup yields CDR1 SQVTM and CDR2 ANQGSEA. Trimming pared 6 bases from V and 1 base from J, leaving 10 bases between. The CDR3 has 13 amino acids. In DNA form, the CDR3 reads TGCAGCGTAACAGCCCTATCTGGAAACACCATATATTTT. It specifies CSVTALSGNTIYF.

The chain has TRBV11-2 and TRBJ2-2; D is unresolved. The germline CDR1 and CDR2 sequences are SGHAT and FQNNGV. Trimming cost V 2 bases and J 0 bases, with 16 bases left between them. CDR3 length: 18 amino acids. This CDR3 is CASSLLSGDLANTGELFF. The CDR3 coding sequence is TGTGCCAGCAGCTTATTGAGTGGAGACCTCGCGAACACCGGGGAGCTGTTTTTT.

This clonotype was counted only a few times. This chain joins TRBV3-1 and TRBJ1-1, with unresolved D. V was trimmed by 2 bases and J by 0 bases, leaving 16 bases between them. The germline V gene has CDR1 LGHDT and CDR2 YNNKEL (reference sequence). This CDR3 is built from 17 residues. The CDR3 reads CASSQLQKGLMNTEAFF. For the CDR3, the DNA is TGTGCCAGCAGCCAATTACAGAAAGGCCTCATGAACACTGAAGCTTTCTTT.

This clonotype was detected only a few times. The chain couples TRBV7-6 to TRBJ2-5; 8 nucleotides line up with TRBD1. V gave up 4 bases and J gave up 2 bases; unmatched junction bases: 6. The CDR3 consists of 15 residues. The V gene's germline CDR1 is SGHVS and CDR2 FNYEAQ. DNA of the CDR3: TGTGCCAGCAGCTCTTACAGGGGGAAACAAGAGACCCAGTACTTC. This translates into CASSSYRGKQETQYF.

A few counts support this clonotype. The chain combines TRBV20-1 with TRBJ2-1; 13 bases align to TRBD2. This CDR3 comprises 14 residues. Unmatched junction bases numbered 10, after V lost 3 bases and J lost 14 bases. The germline gives CDR1 DFQATT, CDR2 SNEGSKA (reference sequence). CDR3: CSARAGLAGSAEFF. The CDR3, as DNA: TGCAGTGCTAGGGCGGGACTAGCGGGATCCGCGGAGTTCTTC.

This clonotype was detected ten times or more. V usage is TRBV29-1 and J usage is TRBJ2-1; 8 bases are a match to TRBD1. This CDR3 is 17 amino acids long. Germline loops: CDR1 SQVTM, CDR2 ANQGSEA. The V segment lost 0 bases and the J segment 7 bases; nucleotides outside the gene matches: 14. The CDR3 nucleotides read TGCAGCGTTGAAGACCACTCGGACAGGGCCTTAGGAAATGAGCAGTTCTTC. Translated: CSVEDHSDRALGNEQFF.

V usage is TRBV7-2 and J usage is TRBJ1-6; 9 bases match TRBD1. This CDR3 contains 15 residues. Germline-derived CDR1 and CDR2 are SGHTA and FQGNSA. V gave up 1 base and J gave up 7 bases; unmatched junction bases: 2. CDR3 in amino acids: CASSLDRGQNSPLHF. Written as DNA, the CDR3 is TGTGCCAGCAGCTTAGACAGGGGGCAAAATTCACCCCTCCACTTT.

There are a few counts of this clonotype. The chain is built from TRBV5-1 and TRBJ2-1; no clear D gene. V lost 1 base and J 4 bases, leaving 9 bases between the germline ends. In germline, CDR1 is SGHRS, CDR2 YFSETQ. CDR3 size: 14 residues. This CDR3 is CASSLNRDYNEQFF. In nucleotides, the CDR3 is TGCGCCAGCAGCTTGAATAGGGATTACAATGAGCAGTTCTTC.

This clonotype was counted a few times. The CDR3 nucleotides read TGTGCCAGCAGTGACTCTGGCGCAACTAATGAAAAACTGTTTTTT. It yields the protein CASSDSGATNEKLFF. The chain joins TRBV27 to TRBJ1-4; no reliable D call. Germline assignment: CDR1 MNHEY and CDR2 SMNVEV (reference sequence). V dropped 5 bases and J dropped 0 bases, with 10 bases sitting between them. There are 15 residues in the CDR3.

This chain connects TRBV5-6 to TRBJ2-3, with TRBD2 matching over 13 bases. This CDR3 contains 17 residues. The germline gives CDR1 SGHDT, CDR2 YYEEEE. The V segment lost 4 bases and the J segment 1 base; nucleotides outside the gene matches: 6. The CDR3 nucleotides read TGTGCCAGCAGCCCCGGACTAGCGGGAGTACGCACAGATACGCAGTATTTT. Protein: CASSPGLAGVRTDTQYF.

This chain links TRBV20-1 with TRBJ2-5; tentatively, D is TRBD2 (5 bases). V was cut by 6 bases and J by 5 bases, with 16 bases left in between. From germline, CDR1 is DFQATT and CDR2 SNEGSKA (reference sequence). The CDR3 contains 13 residues. CDR3 DNA sequence: TGCAGTGCCCCAAAGCGGATTTCCGAGACCCAGTACTTC. Residues: CSAPKRISETQYF.

This sequence joins TRBV5-6 and TRBJ2-5; 7 bases are a match to TRBD2. This CDR3 contains 14 residues. CDR1 is SGHDT, CDR2 YYEEEE, per germline. V shed 2 bases and J 3 bases; nucleotides not matched to a gene: 4. The CDR3 coding sequence is TGTGCCAGCAGCTTTCCGGGAGGAAAAGAGACCCAGTACTTC. Its protein product is CASSFPGGKETQYF.

This clonotype has ten or more counts. This chain links TRBV24-1 with TRBJ2-3, with D maybe TRBD2 (6 bases). Germline assignment: CDR1 KGHDR and CDR2 SFDVKD. The CDR3 extends over 14 amino acids. Trimming removed 5 bases at V and 2 bases at J, with 10 bases between. In nucleotides, the CDR3 is TGTGCCACCAGTGCAGAGCGGGCCACAGATACGCAGTATTTT. It codes for CATSAERATDTQYF.

The rearrangement links TRBV4-2 to TRBJ2-7; D might be TRBD2 (6 bases). The germline V gene has CDR1 LGHNA and CDR2 YNFKEQ. With 0 bases removed from V and 2 bases from J, the gap between germline ends came to 8 bases. The CDR3 runs to 14 residues. The DNA of the CDR3 is TGTGCCAGCAGCCAAGATGCGGGACCCTACGAGCAGTACTTC. Encoded protein: CASSQDAGPYEQYF.

This chain uses TRBV7-9 with TRBJ1-6; D remains unclear. The germline V and J ends were trimmed by 5 bases and 7 bases, with 12 bases remaining between them. The germline CDR1 and CDR2 sequences are SEHNR and FQNEAQ (reference sequence). The CDR3 has 14 amino acids. In nucleotides, the CDR3 is TGTGCCAGCAGCATCGACCCGGCGAATTCACCCCTCCACTTT. This translates into CASSIDPANSPLHF. Variable domain in full (rest from reference TRBV7-9 and TRBJ1-6): DTGVSQNPRHKITKRGQNVTFRCDPISEHNRLYWYRQTLGQGPEFLTYFQNEAQLEKSRLLSDRFSAERPKGSFSTLEIQRTEQGDSAMYLCASSIDPANSPLHFGNGTRLTVT.